What follows are 26 T cell receptor beta chains derived from one specimen sequenced in a study of neoadjuvant anti-PD-1 for oral cavity cancer (dated by TCRdb to the early 2020s). The receptor library was made with the immunoSEQ multiplex PCR assay. Sourced from immuneACCESS, this table was stored by TCRdb with only in-frame sequences that have V and J called. A share of the clones is absent; for the studies checked, an unresolved V gene accounts for under half, and the remainder has no known explanation. This sample is represented by fewer than 15,000 clones; about 70% of them were singletons. The ten largest clones take up about 2.5% of the sample. According to the study, the label for this sample's time point signals: after neoadjuvant nivolumab, at surgical resection. The specimen comprised PBMCs, sampled after nivolumab (anti-PD-1) treatment. These receptors came from a person between 40 and 80 years old with oral cavity squamous cell carcinoma.

There are a few counts of this clone. This chain uses TRBV4-2 with TRBJ2-3; no definite D call. This CDR3 spans 14 amino acids. Germline V gene data show CDR1 as LGHNA and CDR2 as YNFKEQ. V lost 0 bases, J lost 1 base, and 5 bases lay in between. The CDR3: CASSQDPGTDTQYF. CDR3 sequence (DNA): TGTGCCAGCAGCCAAGATCCAGGCACAGATACGCAGTATTTT.

The chain is built from TRBV11-2 and TRBJ1-4; D gene ambiguous. The CDR3 is 15 amino acids. Germline CDR1 is SGHAT and CDR2 is FQNNGV. V lost 3 bases and J 8 bases, leaving 16 bases between the germline ends. CDR3 bases: TGTGCCAGCAGCTTCTCATTCCTGGAGGGCGAAAAACTGTTTTTT. Translating it yields CASSFSFLEGEKLFF.

The chain carries TRBV7-6 and TRBJ2-7; tentatively, D is TRBD2 (7 bases). Germline CDR1 and CDR2: SGHVS and FNYEAQ. This CDR3 is 13 amino acids long. The V gene lost 5 bases and the J gene lost 12 bases, with 20 bases spanning the gap. The CDR3 bases are TGTGCCAGCAGCCCCGGGGGGACATCCCTTTTGTACTTC. This translates into CASSPGGTSLLYF.

This chain joins TRBV6-5 and TRBJ1-1; D gene unclear. CDR1 and CDR2 (germline): MNHEY, SVGAGI. V lost 3 bases and J 4 bases, leaving 9 bases between the germline ends. The CDR3 length is 13 residues. Written as DNA, the CDR3 is TGTGCCAGCAGTTATAACGAGGGCACTGAAGCTTTCTTT. Translation gives CASSYNEGTEAFF.

This clone was picked up one time. The rearrangement joins TRBV2 to TRBJ2-1; 12 bases are a match to TRBD2. Trimming removed 8 bases from V and 3 bases from J; junction bases left unmatched: 11. Germline assignment: CDR1 SNHLY and CDR2 FYNNEI. The CDR3 sequence is 17 residues long. The CDR3 nucleotides are TGTGCCAGCCCCAGACTAGCGGGAGTTGGGGTCTACAATGAGCAGTTCTTC. Its protein is CASPRLAGVGVYNEQFF. The full variable domain, completed using reference TRBV2 and TRBJ2-1, is EPEVTQTPSHQVTQMGQEVILRCVPISNHLYFYWYRQILGQKVEFLVSFYNNEISEKSEIFDDQFSVERPDGSNFTLKIRSTKLEDSAMYFCASPRLAGVGVYNEQFFGPGTRLTVL.

This clone occurred a few times. The V gene is TRBV2, the J gene TRBJ2-2, with TRBD1 as a possible D gene (6 bases). This CDR3 is 13 amino acids long. Germline loops: CDR1 SNHLY, CDR2 FYNNEI. V shed 7 bases and J shed 4 bases, with 10 bases lying between them. The CDR3 loop reads CASTDRPTGELFF. The CDR3 nucleotides are TGTGCCAGCACCGACAGGCCCACCGGGGAGCTGTTTTTT.

This sequence joins TRBV10-3 and TRBJ2-4; maybe TRBD2 (5 bases). V lost 6 bases to trimming and J lost 1 base, with 16 bases between them. This CDR3 comprises 16 residues. CDR1 ENHRY and CDR2 SYGVKD come from the germline V gene. As DNA, the CDR3 is TGTGCCATCAGGGGGTGGCTAGCCTTTGCCAAAAACATTCAGTACTTC. The encoded protein is CAIRGWLAFAKNIQYF.

The chain is built from TRBV2 and TRBJ2-7; TRBD2 agrees at 11 bases. Germline CDR1 SNHLY, CDR2 FYNNEI. V lost 10 bases, J lost 3 bases, and 5 bases stayed unmatched. This CDR3 has 13 amino acids. The CDR3: CANPGTSGYEQYF. DNA of the CDR3: TGTGCCAACCCGGGGACTAGCGGCTACGAGCAGTACTTC.

DNA of the CDR3: TGCGCCAGCAGCCAAGATACGGGATTCACCGTGTTCTTC. This codes for CASSQDTGFTVFF. This chain links TRBV4-1 with TRBJ2-1, with a possible D match to TRBD2 (5 bases). This CDR3 region has 13 residues. Germline assignment: CDR1 MGHRA and CDR2 YSYEKL. V was cut by 0 bases and J by 15 bases, with 15 bases left in between.

The chain joins TRBV4-2 to TRBJ1-5; D gene uncertain. Germline loops: CDR1 LGHNA, CDR2 YNFKEQ. The CDR3 runs to 15 residues. V was clipped by 4 bases and J by 4 bases, with 14 bases between them. The CDR3 DNA follows: TGTGCCAGCAGCCCCATCGCCAGTGGGAATCAGCCCCAGCATTTT. The encoded protein is CASSPIASGNQPQHF.

This chain links TRBV7-9 with TRBJ2-7; D might be TRBD1 (6 bases). The CDR3 contains 13 residues. CDR1 and CDR2 (germline): SEHNR, FQNEAQ (reference sequence). The V end lost 5 bases, the J end lost 6 bases, and 14 bases lay between the germline ends. In DNA form, the CDR3 reads TGTGCCAGCAGCAACCAGAACAGGGCCGAGCAGTACTTC. It is translated as CASSNQNRAEQYF.

The genes are TRBV27 and TRBJ2-3; possibly TRBD1 for D (6 bases). Germline assignment: CDR1 MNHEY and CDR2 SMNVEV (reference sequence). The CDR3 length is 17 residues. The ends were cut back, 0 bases at V and 0 bases at J, with 13 bases in the middle. Here the CDR3 reads CASSLSRGTVSTDTQYF. The CDR3 bases are TGTGCCAGCAGTTTATCGAGGGGGACCGTGAGCACAGATACGCAGTATTTT.

The rearrangement links TRBV11-2 to TRBJ2-1; unclear D gene. The CDR3 covers 12 residues. V was clipped by 5 bases and J by 7 bases, with 9 bases between them. CDR1 is SGHAT and CDR2 is FQNNGV in the germline V gene. CDR3 sequence reads: CASSPTGNEQFF. The CDR3 DNA is TGTGCCAGCAGCCCCACCGGGAATGAGCAGTTCTTC. Full variable domain (outside the CDR3, taken from reference TRBV11-2 and TRBJ2-1): EAGVAQSPRYKIIEKRQSVAFWCNPISGHATLYWYQQILGQGPKLLIQFQNNGVVDDSQLPKDRFSAERLKGVDSTLKIQPAKLEDSAVYLCASSPTGNEQFFGPGTRLTVL.

This rearrangement joins TRBV30 to TRBJ1-1; D uncertain. The CDR3 is 11 residues long. Per the germline V gene, CDR1 is GTSNPN and CDR2 is SVGIG (reference sequence). Between the trimmed V and J ends, which lost 4 bases and 4 bases, there was a span of 7 bases. As DNA, the CDR3 is TGTGCCTGGACCCCCAGCACTGAAGCTTTCTTT. Its protein is CAWTPSTEAFF.

The CDR3 loop reads CATSIVAGPTTDTQYF. The CDR3 nucleotides are TGTGCCACCAGCATCGTAGCCGGACCCACCACAGATACGCAGTATTTT. V usage is TRBV15 and J usage is TRBJ2-3; D remains unclear. Trimming cost V 4 bases and J 2 bases, with 16 bases left between them. In germline, CDR1 is LNHNV, CDR2 YYDKDF (reference sequence). This CDR3 is built from 16 residues. Using reference TRBV15 and TRBJ2-3 for the parts outside the CDR3, the full variable domain is DAMVIQNPRYQVTQFGKPVTLSCSQTLNHNVMYWYQQKSSQAPKLLFHYYDKDFNNEADTPDNFQSRRPNTSFCFLDIRSPGLGDTAMYLCATSIVAGPTTDTQYFGPGTRLTVL.

The rearrangement uses TRBV13 and TRBJ2-5; D possibly uses TRBD1 or TRBD2 (6 bases each). Trimming took 4 bases from V and 5 from J, leaving 20 bases between them. CDR3 size: 16 residues. Germline CDR1 reads PRHDT; CDR2 reads FYEKMQ (reference sequence). The CDR3 region is CASSSPPNGGLETQYF. The CDR3 DNA reads TGTGCCAGCAGCTCCCCCCCTAACGGGGGCTTGGAGACCCAGTACTTC.

The J gene is TRBJ1-5, the V gene TRBV27, with unresolved D. CDR3 length: 15 residues. Germline CDR1 and CDR2: MNHEY and SMNVEV (reference sequence). V dropped 5 bases and J dropped 0 bases, with 11 bases sitting between them. The CDR3 nucleotides are TGTGCCAGCAGTCCCTGGACCGATAGCAATCAGCCCCAGCATTTT. It specifies CASSPWTDSNQPQHF.

The CDR3 region has the DNA TGTGCCAGCAGCTCCTCCGGGACAGGGGGCTACAATGAGCAGTTCTTC. It codes for CASSSSGTGGYNEQFF. J is TRBJ2-1 and V is TRBV11-3; 11 bases line up with TRBD1. CDR3 size: 16 residues. Looked up from germline, CDR1 is SGHNT and CDR2 is YENEEA. Trimming at V came to 4 bases and at J to 3 bases, leaving 5 bases not matched to a gene.

For the CDR3, the DNA is TGTGCCAGCAGCCCCCCCGGGGCCCCTAACACCATATATTTT. Protein product: CASSPPGAPNTIYF. This chain joins TRBV4-2 and TRBJ1-3; possible D gene TRBD1, 5 bases. The V and J ends lost 4 bases and 7 bases respectively, with 14 bases between them. The germline gives CDR1 LGHNA, CDR2 YNFKEQ. This CDR3 comprises 14 residues.

The chain employs TRBV5-6 and TRBJ2-6; no definite D call. This CDR3 spans 15 amino acids. Germline V gene sequence: CDR1 SGHDT, CDR2 YYEEEE. Trimming stripped 4 bases from V and 0 bases from J, with 8 bases between. CDR3 residues: CASSQDNSGANVLTF. The CDR3 DNA follows: TGTGCCAGCAGCCAAGACAACTCTGGGGCCAACGTCCTGACTTTC.

V usage is TRBV25-1 and J usage is TRBJ1-1; no clear D. The germline CDR1 and CDR2 sequences are MGHDK and SYGVNS. This CDR3 has 16 amino acids. V lost 1 base and J 1 base, leaving 13 bases between the germline ends. In DNA, the CDR3 is TGTGCCAGCAGTGAATCCAACTACAAAACGAACACTGAAGCTTTCTTT. This codes for CASSESNYKTNTEAFF.

The rearrangement links TRBV11-2 to TRBJ1-3, with TRBD1 matching over 10 bases. Per the germline V gene, CDR1 is SGHAT and CDR2 is FQNNGV. The CDR3 covers 17 residues. The ends lost 2 bases at V and 1 base at J; junction bases unmatched: 5. In nucleotides, the CDR3 is TGTGCCAGCAGCTTAACGACAGGGGGCGGATCTGGAAACACCATATATTTT. As protein: CASSLTTGGGSGNTIYF. The full variable domain, its missing parts supplied by reference TRBV11-2 and TRBJ1-3, is EAGVAQSPRYKIIEKRQSVAFWCNPISGHATLYWYQQILGQGPKLLIQFQNNGVVDDSQLPKDRFSAERLKGVDSTLKIQPAKLEDSAVYLCASSLTTGGGSGNTIYFGEGSWLTVV.

This chain connects TRBV18 to TRBJ2-1; weak D call: TRBD2 (6 bases). Germline CDR1 and CDR2: KGHSH and LQKENI. V lost 4 bases and J 4 bases, leaving 14 bases between the germline ends. The CDR3 consists of 15 residues. The CDR3 sequence: CASSRGRDPYNEQFF. CDR3 bases: TGTGCCAGCTCACGCGGGCGGGACCCTTACAATGAGCAGTTCTTC.

The chain combines TRBV4-1 with TRBJ2-7, with TRBD2 identical over 10 bases. CDR3 length: 14 amino acids. V trimming: 0 bases; J trimming: 11 bases; junction bases outside the gene matches: 7. The V gene's germline CDR1 is MGHRA and CDR2 YSYEKL. CDR3 in DNA: TGCGCCAGCAGCCAAGATCGGCTAGCGGGAGATAAGTACTTC. Its translation: CASSQDRLAGDKYF.

The chain carries TRBV28 and TRBJ1-4; D ambiguous. The CDR3 runs to 11 residues. CDR1 MDHEN and CDR2 SYDVKM come from the germline V gene. The V end was cut by 7 bases, the J end by 10 bases, with 10 bases between. Here the CDR3 DNA reads TGTGCCAGCACTGACGGCGGAAAACTGTTTTTT. This encodes CASTDGGKLFF.

CDR3: CASSGSGTSGKGQETQYF. The CDR3 DNA is TGCGCCAGCAGTGGCTCCGGGACTAGCGGGAAGGGACAAGAGACCCAGTACTTC. J is TRBJ2-5 and V is TRBV10-1, with 13 bases aligning to TRBD2. The V and J ends lost 4 bases and 2 bases, in that order; junction bases with no gene match: 10. This CDR3 is built from 18 residues. From germline, CDR1 is WNHNN and CDR2 SYGVQD (reference sequence).